This is a list of T cell receptor beta chains from one sample in a study of T cell changes during pregnancy in multiple sclerosis. Measured with immunoSEQ multiplex PCR; TCRdb has only the in-frame clones, and not every one. The sample lists roughly 38,000 clones, around 92% occurring once. Material: CD4+ T cells from peripheral blood mononuclear cells, obtained in the second trimester of pregnancy. Every receptor here comes from a female donor in good health, enrolled as a control in a pregnancy study. Each CDR3 is given with its conserved first and last residue. A D gene is named only where the DNA matches it firmly. The size entry is marked missing in some rows and otherwise reads once, few, many or a size class.

NA	TRBV25-1	TRBJ2-6	NA	CASSETYRASGANVLTF	TGTGCCAGCAGTGAAACTTACAGAGCCTCTGGGGCCAACGTCCTGACTTTC
NA	TRBV6-1	TRBJ2-1	NA	CASSEARLLGEQFF	TGTGCCAGCAGTGAAGCGCGGTTGCTCGGTGAGCAGTTCTTC
once	TRBV9	TRBJ2-7	NA	CASSDPLTGGTFYEQYF	TGTGCCAGCAGCGACCCTCTCACGGGGGGCACTTTCTACGAGCAGTACTTC
NA	TRBV7-2	TRBJ2-1	NA	CASSFQGKGEQFF	TGTGCCAGCAGCTTCCAGGGTAAAGGTGAGCAGTTCTTC
NA	TRBV30	TRBJ2-1	NA	CAWRREYNEQFF	TGTGCCTGGAGGCGGGAATACAATGAGCAGTTCTTC
NA	TRBV30	TRBJ1-4	NA	CAWRSAPGREKLFF	TGTGCCTGGAGGTCGGCGCCTGGGAGAGAAAAACTGTTTTTT
NA	TRBV5-1	TRBJ2-1	TRBD1	CASSFSGTGRGKGRNEQFF	TGCGCCAGCAGCTTTTCCGGGACAGGGAGAGGGAAGGGGAGGAATGAGCAGTTCTTC
NA	TRBV7-3	TRBJ2-3	NA	CASSLSPADTQYF	TGTGCCAGCAGCTTATCTCCGGCAGATACGCAGTATTTT
NA	TRBV30	TRBJ1-2	TRBD1	CAWSDRDSNYGYTF	TGTGCCTGGAGTGACCGGGACAGCAACTATGGCTACACCTTC
NA	TRBV6-4	TRBJ2-7	NA	CASPRVEEQYF	TGTGCCAGCCCACGGGTTGAGGAGCAGTACTTC
NA	TRBV11-2	TRBJ1-1	TRBD1	CASRHRTGMNTEAFF	TGTGCCAGCAGACATAGGACAGGAATGAACACTGAAGCTTTCTTT
NA	TRBV6-1	TRBJ2-2	TRBD2	CASSELAGGPGGELFF	TGTGCCAGCAGTGAACTAGCGGGGGGGCCGGGCGGGGAGCTGTTTTTT
NA	TRBV5-5	TRBJ2-3	TRBD2	CASSLAVGAGGGTDTQYF	TGTGCCAGCAGCTTGGCCGTCGGGGCGGGGGGGGGCACAGATACGCAGTATTTT